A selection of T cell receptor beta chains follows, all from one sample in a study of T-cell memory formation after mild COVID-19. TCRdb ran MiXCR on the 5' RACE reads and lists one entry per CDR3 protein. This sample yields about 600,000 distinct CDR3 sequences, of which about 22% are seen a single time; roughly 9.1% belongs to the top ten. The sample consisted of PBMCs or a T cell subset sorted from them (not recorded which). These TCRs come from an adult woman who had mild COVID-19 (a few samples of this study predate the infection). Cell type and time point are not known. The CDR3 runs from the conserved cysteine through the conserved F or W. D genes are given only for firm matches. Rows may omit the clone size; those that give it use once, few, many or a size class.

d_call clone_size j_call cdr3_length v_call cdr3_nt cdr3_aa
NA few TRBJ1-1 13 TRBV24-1 TGTGCCACCAGTGATTTGGACAGCACTGAAGCTTTCTTT CATSDLDSTEAFF
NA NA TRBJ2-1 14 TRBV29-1 TGCAGCGTTGAACCCGGCACTGGGGGGTATGAGCAGTTCTTC CSVEPGTGGYEQFF
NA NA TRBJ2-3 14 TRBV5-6 TGTGCCAGCAGCTTGATCGGAGTTGGCGATACGCAGTATTTT CASSLIGVGDTQYF
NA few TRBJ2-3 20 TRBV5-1 NA CASSSSRGDRRQELADTQYF
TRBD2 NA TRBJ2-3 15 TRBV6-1 TGTGCCAGTAGACTAGCGGGAACCTACACAGATACGCAGTATTTT CASRLAGTYTDTQYF
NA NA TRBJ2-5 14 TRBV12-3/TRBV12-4 TGTGCCAGCCGGACCGGGACACTGCAAGAGACCCAGTACTTC CASRTGTLQETQYF
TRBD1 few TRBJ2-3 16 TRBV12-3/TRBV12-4 TGTGCCAGCAGTGGGACTGGGACAGGGGTAACAGATACGCAGTATTTT CASSGTGTGVTDTQYF
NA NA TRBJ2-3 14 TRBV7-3 TGTGCCAGCAGCCCACAACCCAACACAGATACGCAGTATTTT CASSPQPNTDTQYF
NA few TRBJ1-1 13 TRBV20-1 TGCAGTGCGCGACAGCCCCCCTTCACTGAAGCTTTCTTT CSARQPPFTEAFF
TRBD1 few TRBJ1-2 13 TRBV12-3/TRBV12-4 TGTGCCAGCAGTAAGGGACAGTACCTTGGCTACACCTTC CASSKGQYLGYTF
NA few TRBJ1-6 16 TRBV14 TGTGCCAGCAGCGTCCGGACCCCCTCCTATAATTCACCCCTCCACTTT CASSVRTPSYNSPLHF
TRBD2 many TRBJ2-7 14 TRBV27 TGTGCCAGCGGAAGGACTAGCGTTTCCTACGAGCAGTACTTC CASGRTSVSYEQYF
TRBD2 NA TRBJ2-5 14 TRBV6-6 TGTGCCAGCAGTCAGCGGGAGCCCCCAGAGACCCAGTACTTC CASSQREPPETQYF
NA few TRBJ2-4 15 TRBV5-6 TGTGCCAGCAGCTCCGTGCTCGTGGCCAAAAACATTCAGTACTTC CASSSVLVAKNIQYF
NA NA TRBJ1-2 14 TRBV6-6 TGTGCCAGCAGCCCCGAGGGGCGAATCTATGGCTACACCTTC CASSPEGRIYGYTF
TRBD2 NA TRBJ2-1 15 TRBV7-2 TGTGCCAGCAGCTTAGCCGGCGGGAGGGCCAGGGAGCAGTTCTTC CASSLAGGRAREQFF
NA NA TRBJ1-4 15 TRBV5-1 TGCGCCAGCAGCTTGGGCCCATCAACTAATGAAAAACTGTTTTTT CASSLGPSTNEKLFF
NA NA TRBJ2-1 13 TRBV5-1 TGCGCCAGCAGCTCCACCTCATTGCATGAGCAGTTCTTC CASSSTSLHEQFF
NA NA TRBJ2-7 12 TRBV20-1 TGCAGTGCTAGAGATCCTCCTTACGAGCAGTACTTC CSARDPPYEQYF
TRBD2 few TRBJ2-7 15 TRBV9 TGTGCCAGCAGCGTAGGAGCTAGCGGGAGATCCGAGCAGTACTTC CASSVGASGRSEQYF
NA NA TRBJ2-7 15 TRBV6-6 TGTGCCAGCAGTTACTCGGCGGGTCAGGCCTACGAGCAGTACTTC CASSYSAGQAYEQYF
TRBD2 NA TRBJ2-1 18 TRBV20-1 TGCAGTGCATCGGGAGCTGGAGCGGGACTAGCGGGAGTCAATGAGCAGTTCTTC CSASGAGAGLAGVNEQFF
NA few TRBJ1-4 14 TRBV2 TGTGCCAGCAGTGACGGCAGGGGAGATGAAAAACTGTTTTTT CASSDGRGDEKLFF
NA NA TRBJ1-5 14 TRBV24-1 TGTGCCACCAGAGTGAAAGGTGGCAATCAGCCCCAGCATTTT CATRVKGGNQPQHF
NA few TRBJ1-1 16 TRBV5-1 TGCGCCAGCAGTTCCTTACCAAGACAGGCGAACACTGAAGCTTTCTTT CASSSLPRQANTEAFF
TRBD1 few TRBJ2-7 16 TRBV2 TGTGCCAGCAGTGGTGGGGTACAGGGGCCTTCCTACGAGCAGTACTTC CASSGGVQGPSYEQYF
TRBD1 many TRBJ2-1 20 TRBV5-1 TGCGCCAGCAGCTTGGCGGGACAGGGGGCCTTACATAGCTCCTACAATGAGCAGTTCTTC CASSLAGQGALHSSYNEQFF
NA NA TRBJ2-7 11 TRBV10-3 TGTGCCATCACACGTGGAGGAGAGCAGTACTTC CAITRGGEQYF
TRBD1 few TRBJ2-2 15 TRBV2 TGTGCCAGCAGGGGCTGGACAGGGAACACCGGGGAGCTGTTTTTT CASRGWTGNTGELFF
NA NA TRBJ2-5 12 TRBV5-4 TGTGCCAGCAGCTTTGATGAAGAGACCCAGTACTTC CASSFDEETQYF